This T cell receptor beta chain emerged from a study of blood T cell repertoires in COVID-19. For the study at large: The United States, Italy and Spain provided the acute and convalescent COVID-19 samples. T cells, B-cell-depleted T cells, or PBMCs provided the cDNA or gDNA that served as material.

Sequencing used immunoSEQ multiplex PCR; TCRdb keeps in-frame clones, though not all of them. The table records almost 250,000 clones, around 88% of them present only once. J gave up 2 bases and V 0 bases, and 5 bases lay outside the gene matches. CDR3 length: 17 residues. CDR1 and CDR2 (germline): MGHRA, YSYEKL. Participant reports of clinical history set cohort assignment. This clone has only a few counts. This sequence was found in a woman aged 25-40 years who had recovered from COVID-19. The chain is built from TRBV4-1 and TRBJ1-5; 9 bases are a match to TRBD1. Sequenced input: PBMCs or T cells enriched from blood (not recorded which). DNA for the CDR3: TGCGCCAGCAGCCAAGAGACAGGGGGGCTAGGCAATCAGCCCCAGCATTTT. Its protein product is CASSQETGGLGNQPQHF.